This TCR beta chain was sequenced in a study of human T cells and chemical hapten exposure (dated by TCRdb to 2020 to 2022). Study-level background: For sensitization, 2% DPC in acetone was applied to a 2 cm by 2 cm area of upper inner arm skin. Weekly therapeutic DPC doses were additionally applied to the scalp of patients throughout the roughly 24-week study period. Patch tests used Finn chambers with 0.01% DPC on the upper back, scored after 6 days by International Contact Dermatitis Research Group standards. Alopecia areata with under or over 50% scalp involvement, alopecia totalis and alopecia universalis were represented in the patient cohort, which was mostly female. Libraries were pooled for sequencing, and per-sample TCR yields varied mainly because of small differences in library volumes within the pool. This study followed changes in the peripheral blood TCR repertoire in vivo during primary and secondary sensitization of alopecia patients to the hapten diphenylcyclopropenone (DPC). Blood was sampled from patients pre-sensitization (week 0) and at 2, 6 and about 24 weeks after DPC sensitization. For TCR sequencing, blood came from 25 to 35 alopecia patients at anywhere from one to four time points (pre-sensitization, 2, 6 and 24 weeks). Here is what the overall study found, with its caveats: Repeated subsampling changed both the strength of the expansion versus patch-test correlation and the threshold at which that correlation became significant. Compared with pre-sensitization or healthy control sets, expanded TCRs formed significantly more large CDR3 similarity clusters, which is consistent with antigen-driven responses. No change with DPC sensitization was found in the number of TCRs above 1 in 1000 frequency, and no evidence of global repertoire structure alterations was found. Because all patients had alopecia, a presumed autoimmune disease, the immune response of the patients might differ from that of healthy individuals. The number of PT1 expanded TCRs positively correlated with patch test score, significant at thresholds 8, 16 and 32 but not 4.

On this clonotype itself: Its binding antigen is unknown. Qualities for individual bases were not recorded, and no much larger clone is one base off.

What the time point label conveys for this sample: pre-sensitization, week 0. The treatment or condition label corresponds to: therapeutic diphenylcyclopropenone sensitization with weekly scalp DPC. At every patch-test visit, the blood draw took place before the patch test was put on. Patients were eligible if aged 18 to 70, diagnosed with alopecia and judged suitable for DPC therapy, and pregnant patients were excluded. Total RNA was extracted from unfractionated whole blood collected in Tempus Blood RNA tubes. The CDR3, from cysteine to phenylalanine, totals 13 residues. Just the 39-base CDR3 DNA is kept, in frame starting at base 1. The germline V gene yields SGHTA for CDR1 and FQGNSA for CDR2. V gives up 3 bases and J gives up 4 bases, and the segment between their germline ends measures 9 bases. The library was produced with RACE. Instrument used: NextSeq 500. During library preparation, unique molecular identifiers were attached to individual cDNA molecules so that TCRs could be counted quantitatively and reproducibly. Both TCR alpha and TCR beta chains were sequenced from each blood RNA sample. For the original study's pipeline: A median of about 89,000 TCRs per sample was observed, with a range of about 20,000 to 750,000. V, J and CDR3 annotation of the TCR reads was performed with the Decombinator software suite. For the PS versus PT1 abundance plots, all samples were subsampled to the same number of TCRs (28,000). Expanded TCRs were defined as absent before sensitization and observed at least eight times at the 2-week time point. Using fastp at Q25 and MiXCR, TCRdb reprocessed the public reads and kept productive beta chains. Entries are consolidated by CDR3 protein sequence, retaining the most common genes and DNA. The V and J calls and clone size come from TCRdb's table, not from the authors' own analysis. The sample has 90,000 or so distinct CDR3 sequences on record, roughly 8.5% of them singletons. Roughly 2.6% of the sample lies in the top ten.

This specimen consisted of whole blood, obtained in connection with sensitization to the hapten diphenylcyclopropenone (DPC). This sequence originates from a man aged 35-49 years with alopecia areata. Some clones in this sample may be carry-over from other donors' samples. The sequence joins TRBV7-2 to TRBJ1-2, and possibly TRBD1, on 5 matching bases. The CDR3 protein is CASSFGQLYGYTF. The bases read TGTGCCAGCAGCTTTGGACAACTCTATGGCTACACCTTC.